This record covers a single T cell receptor (beta chain). Its antigen is still unknown. The identical CDR3 is also encoded by other nucleotide sequences in the sample. The source of the sample is a study of memory CD4+ T cells and cytomegalovirus serostatus. On the study more broadly: Healthy Belgian adult donors included under ten CMV-positive and some 23 CMV-negative people. The study's findings and limits: Each of approximately 73 CMV-associated TCRbeta sequences occurred in one to five individuals.

V gave up 3 bases and J gave up 3 bases, with 8 bases separating them. CDR3 size: 13 residues. Germline V gene sequence: CDR1 LNHNV, CDR2 YYDKDF (reference sequence). Generated by immunoSEQ multiplex PCR, the TCRdb table keeps only in-frame clones and is missing some. Of 35,000 to 50,000 clones listed, 70% to 80% are singletons. Single viable CD3+CD4+CD8-CD45RO+ cells were sorted as the memory CD4+ T cells. The rearrangement joins TRBV15 to TRBJ1-2; TRBD1 might be the D (5 bases). The TCR was taken from an adult in good health and CMV-seronegative. Sequencing used memory CD4+ T cells from blood. CDR3 DNA sequence: TGTGCCACCAGCAGGGGGACGGACTATGGCTACACCTTC. Translated: CATSRGTDYGYTF.